The following is a T cell receptor beta chain sequence with its context. In the source study's methods: Amplification of reference gene primers was used by the study to estimate nucleated cell counts. The method was immunoSEQ multiplex PCR; TCRdb's version includes in-frame clones alone and lacks a portion of them. The D gene and trimming were derived from the DNA, and the V and J assignments and clone size from that table. The sample contains more than 100,000 clones, approximately 80% of which appear only once. Germline V gene data show CDR1 as LNHDA and CDR2 as SQIVND (reference sequence). The CDR3 runs to 15 residues. The ends were cut back, 0 bases at V and 2 bases at J, with 10 bases in the middle. The sample belongs to a study of blood T cell repertoires in COVID-19. Across the whole study: COVID-19 samples collected from the United States, Italy and Spain covered acute and convalescent phases.

The V gene is TRBV19, the J gene TRBJ2-5; D is undetermined. Sequencing was done on a sample of peripheral blood. This receptor was obtained from a human donor in a cohort sampled during active COVID-19. The CDR3 region is CASSIDPAQQETQYF. CDR3 in DNA: TGTGCCAGTAGTATAGATCCCGCCCAGCAAGAGACCCAGTACTTC.